Each of the 11 T cell receptor beta chains below was sequenced from the same sample in a study of blood T cell repertoires in COVID-19. This table comes from immunoSEQ multiplex PCR, and its TCRdb copy is limited to in-frame clones, with some not included. The table includes 100,000 to 150,000 clones, roughly 91% detected once. Sequencing was done on a sample of peripheral blood. The receptors were gathered from a man aged 45 to 65 with active or convalescent COVID-19.

V and J are TRBV7-6 and TRBJ2-7; 10 bases are a match to TRBD1. There are 16 residues in the CDR3. V lost 1 base, J lost 5 bases, and 8 bases stayed unmatched. Germline V gene sequence: CDR1 SGHVS, CDR2 FNYEAQ. CDR3 sequence (DNA): TGTGCCAGCAGCTTAGAGAGACAGGGGGCTCGGAACGAGCAGTACTTC. Protein: CASSLERQGARNEQYF.

There are a few counts of this clone. The V gene is TRBV5-1, the J gene TRBJ2-1; D is unresolved. V lost 4 bases and J lost 0, with 11 bases in between. CDR3 length: 15 amino acids. The germline gives CDR1 SGHRS, CDR2 YFSETQ. DNA of the CDR3: TGCGCCAGCAGCCCCGAGATAAGCTCCTACAATGAGCAGTTCTTC. This gives the protein CASSPEISSYNEQFF.

The CDR3 bases are TGTGCCAGTAGTATTTCGGGGGATGAGCAGTTCTTC. It specifies CASSISGDEQFF. V is TRBV19 and J is TRBJ2-1; D may be TRBD2 (6 bases). Germline CDR1 and CDR2: LNHDA and SQIVND (reference sequence). CDR3 length: 12 residues. The ends were cut back, 3 bases at V and 8 bases at J, with 8 bases in the middle.

The rearrangement links TRBV6-1 to TRBJ2-1; 11 bases align to TRBD2. Unmatched junction bases numbered 4, after V lost 3 bases and J lost 6 bases. This CDR3 is built from 15 residues. Germline CDR1 MNHNS, CDR2 SASEGT. CDR3 nucleotide sequence: TGTGCCAGCAGTGATATACTAGCGGGAGCCAATGAGCAGTTCTTC. This codes for CASSDILAGANEQFF.

The chain is built from TRBV4-2 and TRBJ2-7; 7 bases are a match to TRBD1. This CDR3 comprises 13 residues. From germline, CDR1 is LGHNA and CDR2 YNFKEQ. Trimming removed 4 bases from V and 2 bases from J; junction bases left unmatched: 2. The CDR3 here is CASSPDRAYEQYF. CDR3 DNA sequence: TGTGCCAGCAGCCCTGACAGGGCCTACGAGCAGTACTTC.

This chain uses TRBV11-2 with TRBJ2-5, with D maybe TRBD2 (6 bases). The CDR3 sequence is 12 residues long. CDR1 is SGHAT, CDR2 FQNNGV, per germline. The V gene lost 2 bases and the J gene lost 10 bases, with 11 bases spanning the gap. Here the CDR3 reads CASSLSEGGQYF. The DNA for the CDR3 is TGTGCCAGCAGCTTATCTGAGGGAGGCCAGTACTTC.

This clone was observed a few times. The rearrangement uses TRBV5-4 and TRBJ2-7; 9 bases fit TRBD1. CDR1 is SGHNT, CDR2 YYREEE, per germline (reference sequence). After removal of 4 bases from V and 1 base from J, the junction contained 6 bases not matched to a gene. The CDR3 has 15 residues. CDR3 region: CASSIGQGFSYEQYF. The CDR3 DNA follows: TGTGCCAGCAGCATCGGACAGGGGTTTTCCTACGAGCAGTACTTC.

The chain links TRBV12-3 or TRBV12-4 to TRBJ1-4, with D hard to call. The germline V and J ends were trimmed by 1 base and 5 bases, with 5 bases remaining between them. The CDR3 is made up of 13 amino acids. CDR3 amino acids: CASSLESNEKLFF. In DNA, the CDR3 is TGTGCCAGCAGTTTAGAATCAAATGAAAAACTGTTTTTT.

CDR3 region: CASTQGNGYTF. In DNA form, the CDR3 reads TGTGCCAGTACGCAGGGGAACGGCTACACCTTC. The J gene is TRBJ1-2, the V gene TRBV19; a weak D match, TRBD1 (6 bases). Trimming left V 7 bases short and J 8 bases short, with 11 bases between. The germline gives CDR1 LNHDA, CDR2 SQIVND (reference sequence). This CDR3 spans 11 amino acids.

This clone was found once. The chain employs TRBV19 and TRBJ2-3, with 8 bases fitting TRBD2. The CDR3 is 16 amino acids. The V gene's germline CDR1 is LNHDA and CDR2 SQIVND (reference sequence). With 7 bases clipped from V and 6 bases from J, the junction kept 15 bases outside the gene matches. DNA of the CDR3: TGTGCCAGTATGGGTAGCGGGACCCAACCATGGGATACGCAGTATTTT. Protein sequence: CASMGSGTQPWDTQYF.

The chain recombines TRBV7-2 with TRBJ2-3; 12 bases are a match to TRBD2. CDR1 SGHTA and CDR2 FQGNSA come from the germline V gene. The CDR3 covers 15 residues. The J segment lost 6 bases and the V segment lost 5 bases, leaving 6 bases of the junction unmatched. The CDR3 protein is CASSPTSGSYDTQYF. The CDR3 DNA is TGTGCCAGCAGCCCGACTAGCGGGAGCTACGATACGCAGTATTTT.